This passage covers 25 T cell receptor beta chains from one sample sequenced in a study of spatial heterogeneity in lung cancer. A single record per CDR3 protein comes from TCRdb applying MiXCR to the 5' RACE reads. The sample includes about 6,900 distinct CDR3 sequences, about 3.9% of them seen just once. Time point described: sample taken at primary tumor resection. The sequenced material consisted of unsorted whole RNA from tumor, nontumor lung or frozen PBMC. The input for sequencing was normal lung tissue next to the tumor, taken at surgery. These receptors came from a female donor with early-stage non-small cell lung cancer.

This clonotype was recorded at least ten times. V usage is TRBV14 and J usage is TRBJ2-3; a possible D gene is TRBD2 (6 bases). The CDR3 has 13 amino acids. Germline V gene data show CDR1 as SGHDN and CDR2 as FVKESK. V was clipped by 4 bases and J by 8 bases, with 13 bases between them. The CDR3 reads CASSPRLEGTQYF. In DNA form, the CDR3 reads TGTGCCAGCAGCCCAAGACTGGAGGGTACGCAGTATTTT.

This clonotype qualifies as hyperexpanded. The chain has TRBV9 and TRBJ1-2, with D tentatively TRBD1 (5 bases). V lost 6 bases and J 6 bases, leaving 15 bases between the germline ends. Germline assignment: CDR1 SGDLS and CDR2 YYNGEE. This CDR3 spans 13 amino acids. The CDR3 DNA sequence: TGTGCCAGCAACCCTCAGGGTTGGCATGGCTACACCTTC. Translated, it gives CASNPQGWHGYTF.

This clonotype has a count of ten or more. This CDR3 reads CASSPDSPSKQFF. CDR3 bases: TGTGCCAGCAGCCCGGACAGTCCGTCTAAGCAGTTCTTC. The chain employs TRBV6-6 and TRBJ2-1; TRBD1 is a possible D gene (6 bases). V lost 6 bases to trimming and J lost 11 bases, with 17 bases between them. The CDR3 has 13 amino acids. The germline CDR1 and CDR2 sequences are MNHNY and SVGAGI (reference sequence).

This clonotype was recorded a few times. The rearrangement links TRBV10-3 to TRBJ1-2, with TRBD1 matching over 7 bases. From germline, CDR1 is ENHRY and CDR2 SYGVKD. V shed 10 bases and J 1 base; nucleotides not matched to a gene: 6. CDR3 length equals 13 residues. Here the CDR3 reads CATVDRVNYGYTF. Here the CDR3 DNA reads TGTGCCACCGTAGACAGGGTTAACTATGGCTACACCTTC.

This clonotype was seen repeatedly, ten times or more. The rearrangement uses TRBV5-1 and TRBJ1-2; 11 bases are a match to TRBD1. The junction had 5 bases not matched to a gene; V was cut back by 1 base and J by 3 bases. The CDR3 has 16 residues. CDR1 and CDR2 (germline): SGHRS, YFSETQ. The CDR3: CASSLSPGQGDYGYTF. The CDR3 DNA reads TGCGCCAGCAGCTTGTCCCCGGGACAGGGGGACTATGGCTACACCTTC.

This clonotype was picked up many times. This chain links TRBV6-1 with TRBJ1-2, with 7 bases identical to TRBD1. Losses at the gene ends were 7 bases for V and 0 bases for J; bases not matched to a gene: 5. Germline V gives CDR1 MNHNS, CDR2 SASEGT. The CDR3 runs 14 residues. In DNA, the CDR3 is TGTGCCAGCACTCTGGGACAGACTAACTATGGCTACACCTTC. It translates to CASTLGQTNYGYTF.

By its share, this clonotype is medium-sized. The chain links TRBV11-3 to TRBJ2-1; TRBD2 matches at 9 bases. CDR1 and CDR2 (germline): SGHNT, YENEEA. V gave up 5 bases and J gave up 8 bases; unmatched junction bases: 7. The CDR3 is made up of 14 amino acids. The CDR3 loop reads CASSGSGGRDEQFF. The DNA of the CDR3 is TGTGCCAGCAGCGGTAGCGGGGGCCGGGATGAGCAGTTCTTC.

This clonotype appeared many times. The CDR3 coding sequence is TGTGCCAGCAGCTTTCAGGGTGGGGGGTCCTACGAGCAGTACTTC. Its protein is CASSFQGGGSYEQYF. V usage is TRBV7-8 and J usage is TRBJ2-7; D may be TRBD2 (6 bases). The CDR3 is 15 residues long. V was shortened by 3 bases and J by 1 base, with 13 bases between the two germline ends. Germline values: CDR1 SGHVS, CDR2 FQNEAQ.

This clonotype was seen ten or more times. The chain is built from TRBV4-2 and TRBJ1-5; possibly TRBD1 for D (5 bases). The CDR3 covers 15 residues. Trimming took off 3 bases at V and 4 bases at J, with 13 bases between the two ends. Per the germline V gene, CDR1 is LGHNA and CDR2 is YNFKEQ. CDR3 in DNA: TGTGCCAGCAGCCAGGACTGGGACCCGAATCAGCCCCAGCATTTT. This sequence encodes CASSQDWDPNQPQHF.

This clonotype counts as medium-sized. V usage is TRBV14 and J usage is TRBJ1-2, with D perhaps TRBD1 (5 bases). CDR3 length: 17 amino acids. V was clipped by 2 bases and J by 4 bases, with 20 bases between them. Germline V CDR1 and CDR2: SGHDN, FVKESK. The CDR3 DNA sequence: TGTGCCAGCAGCCAAAGGCCATTCGGGGGAGCGTCCTATGGCTACACCTTC. Translation gives CASSQRPFGGASYGYTF.

The chain is built from TRBV6-5 and TRBJ1-2, with a weak D call TRBD1 (6 bases). Trimming took 2 bases from V and 9 from J, leaving 13 bases between them. CDR3 length: 13 amino acids. Germline values: CDR1 MNHEY, CDR2 SVGAGI. Here the CDR3 DNA reads TGTGCCAGCAGTTACGGGACACCCCCTCGCTACACCTTC. Translated: CASSYGTPPRYTF.

This clonotype was counted ten times or more. This chain joins TRBV5-1 and TRBJ2-2; D unresolved. Per germline, CDR1 SGHRS and CDR2 YFSETQ. The CDR3 is 14 residues long. V was pared by 0 bases and J by 3 bases, with 6 bases between. The CDR3 DNA reads TGCGCCAGCAGCTTGGAGGGCTACACCGGGGAGCTGTTTTTT. This translates into CASSLEGYTGELFF. Complete variable domain (other parts from reference TRBV5-1 and TRBJ2-2): KAGVTQTPRYLIKTRGQQVTLSCSPISGHRSVSWYQQTPGQGLQFLFEYFSETQRNKGNFPGRFSGRQFSNSRSEMNVSTLELGDSALYLCASSLEGYTGELFFGEGSRLTVL.

This clonotype was picked up many times. The chain combines TRBV20-1 with TRBJ1-5, with D hard to call. This CDR3 has 14 residues. Germline assignment: CDR1 DFQATT and CDR2 SNEGSKA (reference sequence). Trimming left V 2 bases short and J 1 base short, with 9 bases between. The CDR3 reads CSARPLDSNQPQHF. CDR3 DNA: TGCAGTGCTAGACCCTTGGACAGCAATCAGCCCCAGCATTTT.

This clonotype is deemed medium-sized (0.01 to 0.1%). V usage is TRBV27 and J usage is TRBJ1-2; 8 nucleotides agree with TRBD1. V lost 6 bases to trimming and J lost 0 bases; unmatched junction nucleotides: 3. The CDR3 runs 14 residues. The germline CDR1 and CDR2 sequences are MNHEY and SMNVEV (reference sequence). In nucleotides, the CDR3 is TGTGCCAGCAGCCTACAGGGGGCTAACTATGGCTACACCTTC. Its translation is CASSLQGANYGYTF.

This clonotype turned up a few times. The chain employs TRBV12-3 or TRBV12-4 and TRBJ2-7, with a tentative D call TRBD2 (5 bases). The CDR3 is 16 residues long. V shed 5 bases and J shed 5 bases, with 22 bases lying between them. The CDR3 here is CASSASRSPGPDEQYF. The CDR3 DNA follows: TGTGCCAGCAGTGCTAGCCGTTCCCCGGGCCCCGACGAGCAGTACTTC.

This clonotype has ten or more counts. It may be a read error: a sequence one base away is much more abundant. This rearrangement joins TRBV5-1 to TRBJ1-1, with 7 bases fitting TRBD1. V lost 0 bases to trimming and J lost 1 base; unmatched junction nucleotides: 3. Germline V gives CDR1 SGHRS, CDR2 YFSETQ. This CDR3 is built from 15 residues. Here the CDR3 DNA reads TGCGCCAGCAGCTTGGGAGGGGGCGAGAACACTGAAGCTTTCTTT. Amino acids: CASSLGGGENTEAFF. The full variable domain, completed using reference TRBV5-1 and TRBJ1-1, is KAGVTQTPRYLIKTRGQQVTLSCSPISGHRSVSWYQQTPGQGLQFLFEYFSETQRNKGNFPGRFSGRQFSNSRSEMNVSTLELGDSALYLCASSLGGGENTEAFFGQGTRLTVV.

This clonotype has ten or more counts. The chain combines TRBV20-1 with TRBJ2-3, with 7 positions matching TRBD2. V lost 4 bases to trimming and J lost 0 bases; unmatched junction nucleotides: 7. Germline V lookup: CDR1 DFQATT, CDR2 SNEGSKA (reference sequence). This CDR3 is 15 amino acids long. The CDR3, as DNA: TGCAGTGCTAAATCGGGAGGATCCAGCACAGATACGCAGTATTTT. It yields the protein CSAKSGGSSTDTQYF.

By share of the sample, this clonotype is hyperexpanded. The chain carries TRBV29-1 and TRBJ2-5; D is undetermined. The CDR3 has 11 residues. The germline V gene encodes CDR1 SQVTM and CDR2 ANQGSEA. V lost 7 bases to trimming and J lost 5 bases, with 11 bases between them. The CDR3 nucleotides are TGCAGCGAAAAGGTCCGGGAGACCCAGTACTTC. This translates into CSEKVRETQYF.

In its sample, this clonotype was seen many times. This sequence joins TRBV10-3 and TRBJ2-1, with a possible D match to TRBD2 (5 bases). The CDR3 has 15 amino acids. Germline V gene lookup returns CDR1 ENHRY and CDR2 SYGVKD. The V end lost 6 bases, the J end lost 6 bases, and 18 bases lay between the germline ends. The CDR3 protein is CAIRVGLPVTNEQFF. The CDR3 DNA follows: TGTGCCATCAGGGTCGGACTTCCTGTCACCAATGAGCAGTTCTTC.

By proportion, this clonotype is medium-sized. The J gene is TRBJ2-5, the V gene TRBV20-1, with D perhaps given as TRBD1 or TRBD2 (5 bases each). This CDR3 has 14 residues. Germline-derived CDR1 and CDR2 are DFQATT and SNEGSKA (reference sequence). V lost 0 bases to trimming and J lost 7 bases, with 15 bases between them. The CDR3 DNA reads as TGCAGTGCTAGAGATCGTGGGACCCCCGGGACCCAGTACTTC. Its protein is CSARDRGTPGTQYF.

This clonotype was observed a handful of times. The DNA of the CDR3 is TGCAGTGCTAGAGATAGTACCCCTCGGACAGGCCTATACAATGAGCAGTTCTTC. Its translation: CSARDSTPRTGLYNEQFF. The genes are TRBV20-1 and TRBJ2-1, with 7 bases fitting TRBD1. CDR1 and CDR2 from the germline V gene are DFQATT and SNEGSKA (reference sequence). Trimming cost V 0 bases and J 4 bases; bases outside gene matches: 15. The CDR3 contains 18 residues.

This rearrangement joins TRBV5-8 to TRBJ2-3; D is undetermined. In germline, CDR1 is SGHTS, CDR2 YDEGEE. This CDR3 region has 12 residues. V lost 0 bases to trimming and J lost 7 bases, with 6 bases between them. The CDR3 region is CASSLDAYTQYF. In DNA, the CDR3 is TGTGCCAGCAGCTTGGACGCGTATACGCAGTATTTT.

This clonotype was recorded many times. V and J are TRBV29-1 and TRBJ2-5; tentative D call: TRBD1 (5 bases). Germline V gene sequence: CDR1 SQVTM, CDR2 ANQGSEA. The V end was cut by 4 bases, the J end by 0 bases, with 21 bases between. This CDR3 has 17 residues. The CDR3 sequence is CSVAWQGRGTYQETQYF. As DNA, the CDR3 is TGCAGCGTTGCTTGGCAGGGTAGGGGAACCTACCAAGAGACCCAGTACTTC.

The V call is TRBV28, the J call TRBJ2-5, with D tentatively TRBD2 (7 bases). There are 18 residues in the CDR3. V was shortened by 6 bases and J by 3 bases, with 26 bases between the two germline ends. In germline, CDR1 is MDHEN, CDR2 SYDVKM. This CDR3 reads CASSPLGRERGAEETQYF. CDR3 nucleotide sequence: TGTGCCAGCAGCCCCCTCGGAAGGGAACGGGGGGCTGAAGAGACCCAGTACTTC.

This clonotype was recorded at least ten times. The chain joins TRBV7-9 to TRBJ1-2; D is undetermined. The V gene lost 4 bases and the J gene lost 2 bases, with 11 bases spanning the gap. The CDR3 runs to 14 residues. The germline CDR1 and CDR2 sequences are SEHNR and FQNEAQ (reference sequence). CDR3 protein: CASSSQAANYGYTF. CDR3 DNA sequence: TGTGCCAGCAGCTCCCAAGCGGCGAACTATGGCTACACCTTC.